This T cell receptor beta chain was recorded in a study of blood T cells in healthy people across ages. General study points: The study found more naive CD4+ cells and higher diversity in long-lived than aged donors.

CDR1 and CDR2 from the germline V gene are SEHNR and FQNEAQ (reference sequence). The CDR3 totals 17 residues. Trimming cost V 5 bases and J 1 base, with 18 bases left between them. This clonotype was counted between two and nine times. Its antigen is still unknown. A sample-barcoded 5' primer and a J-beta primer mix were used in a second PCR of roughly 7 to 11 cycles. Each cDNA molecule carried a tag from a template-switch adaptor that contained 12 random nucleotides. Using its own MiXCR run on the 5' RACE reads, TCRdb lists one record per CDR3 protein. The sample records about 810,000 distinct CDR3 sequences, about 34% being singletons.

Sequenced: blood. The source is a man between 18 and 35 years old in good health. The V call is TRBV7-9, the J call TRBJ2-1; a possible D gene is TRBD1 (6 bases). The CDR3 is CASSPRKEGESYNEQFF. The CDR3 nucleotides are TGTGCCAGCAGCCCCAGGAAAGAGGGGGAGTCCTACAATGAGCAGTTCTTC.